These 15 T cell receptor beta chains came from one sample sequenced in a study of blood T cell repertoires in COVID-19. Assay used: immunoSEQ multiplex PCR; TCRdb lists only in-frame clones, some missing. The table lists 200,000 or so clones, approximately 83% of them singletons. Sequencing was done on a sample of PBMCs or T cells enriched from blood (not recorded which). These TCRs come from a woman in her thirties or forties with acute COVID-19.

The chain recombines TRBV9 with TRBJ2-2; 9 positions agree with TRBD1. The germline V gene encodes CDR1 SGDLS and CDR2 YYNGEE. With V trimmed by 4 bases and J by 5 bases, 9 bases remained unmatched. This CDR3 has 16 amino acids. For the CDR3, the DNA is TGTGCCAGCAGCCTAGGGACAGGGCTAGTTACCGGGGAGCTGTTTTTT. This encodes CASSLGTGLVTGELFF.

The rearrangement links TRBV30 to TRBJ1-2; D is perhaps TRBD1 (5 bases). The CDR3 runs 12 residues. The V gene's germline CDR1 is GTSNPN and CDR2 SVGIG (reference sequence). The germline V and J ends were trimmed by 1 base and 5 bases, with 8 bases remaining between them. This CDR3 is CAWSGGGYGYTF. As DNA, the CDR3 is TGTGCCTGGAGTGGGGGGGGATATGGCTACACCTTC.

The rearrangement uses TRBV2 and TRBJ1-6; D not resolved. Trimming left V 7 bases short and J 10 bases short, with 11 bases between. This CDR3 region has 12 residues. The germline gives CDR1 SNHLY, CDR2 FYNNEI. CDR3 in amino acids: CASKEELSPLHF. As DNA, the CDR3 is TGTGCCAGCAAAGAGGAGCTCTCACCCCTCCACTTT. Full variable domain (rest looked up from reference TRBV2 and TRBJ1-6): EPEVTQTPSHQVTQMGQEVILRCVPISNHLYFYWYRQILGQKVEFLVSFYNNEISEKSEIFDDQFSVERPDGSNFTLKIRSTKLEDSAMYFCASKEELSPLHFGNGTRLTVT.

The chain links TRBV6-5 to TRBJ1-3; D call uncertain. The V gene lost 6 bases and the J gene lost 0 bases, with 9 bases spanning the gap. The CDR3 is made up of 14 amino acids. Germline V gene data show CDR1 as MNHEY and CDR2 as SVGAGI. In DNA, the CDR3 is TGTGCCAGCAGCATGCAGATCTCTGGAAACACCATATATTTT. Translating it yields CASSMQISGNTIYF.

J is TRBJ2-3 and V is TRBV19; 10 nucleotides align to TRBD2. V lost 3 bases to trimming and J lost 8 bases; unmatched junction nucleotides: 5. The CDR3 is 14 residues long. Germline V gene lookup returns CDR1 LNHDA and CDR2 SQIVND (reference sequence). CDR3 amino acids: CASSIPSGSGTQYF. DNA of the CDR3: TGTGCCAGTAGTATCCCTAGCGGGAGCGGTACGCAGTATTTT.

V gene TRBV28 combines with J gene TRBJ1-4; D perhaps matches TRBD1 (5 bases). This CDR3 is 17 amino acids long. Germline loops: CDR1 MDHEN, CDR2 SYDVKM. Trimming pared 5 bases from V and 6 bases from J, leaving 22 bases between. As DNA, the CDR3 is TGTGCCAGCAGTACTACCAATTACAGGCGGCGTTATGAAAAACTGTTTTTT. Protein: CASSTTNYRRRYEKLFF. The variable domain in full, completed from reference TRBV28 and TRBJ1-4, reads DVKVTQSSRYLVKRTGEKVFLECVQDMDHENMFWYRQDPGLGLRLIYFSYDVKMKEKGDIPEGYSVSREKKERFSLILESASTNQTSMYLCASSTTNYRRRYEKLFFGSGTQLSVL.

This clone turned up a few times. The rearrangement joins TRBV5-1 to TRBJ1-4; a possible D gene is TRBD1 (5 bases). CDR3 length equals 16 residues. V lost 6 bases and J 4 bases, leaving 19 bases between the germline ends. The germline CDR1 and CDR2 sequences are SGHRS and YFSETQ. DNA of the CDR3: TGCGCCAGCACCACCAAGGGCCAGGGAAGTAATGAAAAACTGTTTTTT. It translates to CASTTKGQGSNEKLFF.

The gene calls are TRBV7-8 and TRBJ2-7, with D tentatively TRBD2 (6 bases). Looked up from germline, CDR1 is SGHVS and CDR2 is FQNEAQ. V was shortened by 6 bases and J by 4 bases, with 19 bases between the two germline ends. The CDR3 sequence is 15 residues long. The CDR3 DNA reads TGTGCCAGCAGAGCAGTAGAGGGAGGAACTTACGAGCAGTACTTC. It yields the protein CASRAVEGGTYEQYF.

This clone was seen just once. This chain links TRBV7-9 with TRBJ2-7, with 10 positions matching TRBD1. Germline V lookup: CDR1 SEHNR, CDR2 FQNEAQ (reference sequence). V was clipped by 5 bases and J by 5 bases; unmatched bases: 9. This CDR3 is built from 15 residues. The chain's CDR3 is CASSHGTGVGDEQYF. In DNA form, the CDR3 reads TGTGCCAGCAGCCACGGGACAGGGGTTGGGGACGAGCAGTACTTC.

The CDR3 here is CASRWRVASGANVLTF. The CDR3 nucleotides read TGTGCCAGTAGGTGGAGGGTGGCCTCTGGGGCCAACGTCCTGACTTTC. The chain couples TRBV19 to TRBJ2-6; possibly TRBD2 for D (6 bases). This CDR3 has 16 residues. The V and J ends lost 6 bases and 0 bases respectively, with 12 bases between them. Germline CDR1 is LNHDA and CDR2 is SQIVND (reference sequence).

The chain carries TRBV11-2 and TRBJ2-7; 8 positions match TRBD2. This CDR3 is 15 amino acids long. J was trimmed by 1 base and V by 1 base; bases with no gene match: 3. Looked up from germline, CDR1 is SGHAT and CDR2 is FQNNGV. CDR3 in amino acids: CASSLALAVSYEQYF. Written as DNA, the CDR3 is TGTGCCAGCAGCTTAGCACTAGCGGTTTCCTACGAGCAGTACTTC.

The chain links TRBV7-8 to TRBJ2-6; 11 nucleotides line up with TRBD2. This CDR3 has 21 amino acids. J gave up 1 base and V 3 bases, and 14 bases lay outside the gene matches. Germline V CDR1 and CDR2: SGHVS, FQNEAQ. The chain's CDR3 is CASSLVLAGVPGRSGANVLTF. The CDR3 nucleotides read TGTGCCAGCAGCTTGGTACTAGCGGGAGTGCCTGGCCGATCTGGGGCCAACGTCCTGACTTTC. The full variable domain, completed using reference TRBV7-8 and TRBJ2-6, is GAGVSQSPRYKVAKRGQDVALRCDPISGHVSLFWYQQALGQGPEFLTYFQNEAQLDKSGLPSDRFFAERPEGSVSTLKIQRTQQEDSAVYLCASSLVLAGVPGRSGANVLTFGAGSRLTVL.

This chain joins TRBV27 and TRBJ2-1, with unresolved D. Per germline, CDR1 MNHEY and CDR2 SMNVEV (reference sequence). This CDR3 is 10 amino acids long. Trimming cost V 6 bases and J 10 bases, with 7 bases left between them. DNA for the CDR3: TGTGCCAGCAGCCCAGTGGAGCAGTTCTTC. Amino acids: CASSPVEQFF.

The V gene is TRBV11-2, the J gene TRBJ1-3; D unresolved. CDR1 is SGHAT, CDR2 FQNNGV, per germline. The CDR3 runs 14 residues. V lost 8 bases, J lost 2 bases, and 13 bases lay in between. CDR3 residues: CASPRPRAGNTIYF. The CDR3 DNA reads TGTGCCAGCCCCCGCCCGCGGGCTGGAAACACCATATATTTT.

This clone has only a few counts. The chain recombines TRBV19 with TRBJ2-2; possible D gene TRBD2, 6 bases. The CDR3 has 16 residues. V was clipped by 5 bases and J by 5 bases, with 18 bases between them. In germline, CDR1 is LNHDA, CDR2 SQIVND (reference sequence). In nucleotides, the CDR3 is TGTGCCAGTAGTCCCATAGGGGCGGGACGGACCGGGGAGCTGTTTTTT. Its protein is CASSPIGAGRTGELFF.